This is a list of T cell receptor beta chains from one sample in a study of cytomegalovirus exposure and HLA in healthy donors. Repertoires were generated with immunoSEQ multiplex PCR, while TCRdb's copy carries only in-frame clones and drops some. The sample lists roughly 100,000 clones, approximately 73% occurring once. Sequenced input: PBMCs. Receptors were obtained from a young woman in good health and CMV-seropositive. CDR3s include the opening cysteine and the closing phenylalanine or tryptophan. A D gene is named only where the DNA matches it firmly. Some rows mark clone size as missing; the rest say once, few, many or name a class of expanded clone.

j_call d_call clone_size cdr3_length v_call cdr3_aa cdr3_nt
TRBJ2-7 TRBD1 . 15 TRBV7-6 CASSIAQGHSYEQYF TGTGCCAGCAGTATAGCACAGGGGCACTCCTACGAGCAGTACTTC
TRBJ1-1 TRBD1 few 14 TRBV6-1 CASSDRRQGKTAFF TGTGCCAGCAGTGACCGACGACAGGGTAAGACAGCTTTCTTT
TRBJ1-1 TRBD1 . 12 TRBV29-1 CSDGQVYTEAFF TGCAGCGACGGACAGGTGTACACTGAAGCTTTCTTT
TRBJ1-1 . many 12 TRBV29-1 CSVEGVNTEAFF TGCAGCGTTGAAGGAGTTAACACTGAAGCTTTCTTT
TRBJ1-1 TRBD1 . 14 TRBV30 CAWRGQGASTEAFF TGTGCCTGGAGAGGACAGGGGGCGAGCACTGAAGCTTTCTTT
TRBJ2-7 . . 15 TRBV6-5 CASSYSTGSYYEQYF TGTGCCAGCAGTTACTCGACCGGGAGTTATTACGAGCAGTACTTC
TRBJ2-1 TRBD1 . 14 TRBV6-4 CASSRDSSYNEQFF TGTGCCAGCAGCCGGGACAGCTCCTACAATGAGCAGTTCTTC
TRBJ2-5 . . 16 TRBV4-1 CASSQDLRQGPETQYF TGCGCCAGCAGCCAAGATCTTCGGCAGGGTCCAGAGACCCAGTACTTC
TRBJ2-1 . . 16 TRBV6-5 CASSYYGVGTYNEQFF TGTGCCAGCAGTTATTATGGAGTCGGGACCTACAATGAGCAGTTCTTC
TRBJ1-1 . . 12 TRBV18 CASSPVGAEAFF TGTGCCAGCTCACCAGTCGGAGCTGAAGCTTTCTTT
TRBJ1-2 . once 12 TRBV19 CASSRADGGYTF TGTGCCAGTAGCAGGGCTGACGGCGGCTACACCTTC
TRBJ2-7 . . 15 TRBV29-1 CSVEEGGSGIYEQYF TGCAGCGTTGAAGAGGGAGGATCGGGGATCTACGAGCAGTACTTC
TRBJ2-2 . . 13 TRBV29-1 CSVEGRYTGELFF TGCAGCGTTGAGGGCCGATACACCGGGGAGCTGTTTTTT
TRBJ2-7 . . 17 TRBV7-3 CASSRHPRGVNRGEQYF TGTGCCAGCAGCCGCCACCCCAGGGGGGTGAATCGGGGAGAGCAGTACTTC
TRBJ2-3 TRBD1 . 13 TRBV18 CASSPNRGDTQYF TGTGCCAGCTCACCAAACAGGGGTGATACGCAGTATTTT
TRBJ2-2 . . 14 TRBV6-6 CASSYSAGTGELFF TGTGCCAGCAGTTACTCAGCAGGGACCGGGGAGCTGTTTTTT
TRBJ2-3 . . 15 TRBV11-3 CASSARGTSTDTQYF TGTGCCAGCAGCGCAAGGGGGACGAGCACAGATACGCAGTATTTT
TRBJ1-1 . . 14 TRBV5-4 CASSPGRGNTEAFF TGTGCCAGCAGCCCGGGTCGGGGGAACACTGAAGCTTTCTTT
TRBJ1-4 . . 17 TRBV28 CASSLRGGGVWNEKLFF TGTGCCAGCAGTTTACGAGGCGGGGGGGTGTGGAATGAAAAACTGTTTTTT
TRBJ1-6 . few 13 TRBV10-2 CASSAVTASPLHF TGCGCCAGCAGCGCAGTTACCGCTTCACCCCTCCACTTT
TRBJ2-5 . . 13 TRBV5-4 CASSWKGAETQYF TGTGCCAGCAGCTGGAAGGGAGCGGAGACCCAGTACTTC
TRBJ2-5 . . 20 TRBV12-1 CASSFDLDRGMTSAQETQYF TGTGCCAGCAGCTTTGATCTGGACAGGGGAATGACTTCCGCTCAAGAGACCCAGTACTTC
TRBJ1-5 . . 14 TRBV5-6 CASEGLYSNQPQHF TGTGCCAGCGAAGGACTATATAGCAATCAGCCCCAGCATTTT
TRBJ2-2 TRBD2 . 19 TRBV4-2 CASSQDGPVGTSGTGELFF TGTGCCAGCAGCCAAGATGGGCCAGTCGGGACTAGCGGCACCGGGGAGCTGTTTTTT
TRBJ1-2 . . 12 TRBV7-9 CASSLGRVGGTF TGTGCCAGCAGCTTAGGGAGGGTTGGAGGTACCTTC
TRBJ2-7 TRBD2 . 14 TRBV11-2 CASTPGSGRGEQYF TGTGCCAGCACCCCGGGGAGCGGGAGGGGCGAGCAGTACTTC
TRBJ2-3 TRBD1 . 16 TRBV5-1 CASSLALGTGTDTQYF TGCGCCAGCAGCTTGGCCTTGGGGACAGGGACAGATACGCAGTATTTT
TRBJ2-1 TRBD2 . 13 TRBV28 CASSPGLVGEQFF TGTGCCAGCAGCCCTGGACTAGTCGGGGAGCAGTTCTTC
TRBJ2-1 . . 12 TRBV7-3 CASWQVVNEQFF TGTGCCAGCTGGCAGGTGGTCAATGAGCAGTTCTTC
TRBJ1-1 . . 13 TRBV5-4 CASSFPMGPEAFF TGTGCCAGCAGCTTTCCGATGGGGCCTGAAGCTTTCTTT
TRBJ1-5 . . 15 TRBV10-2 CASSPGTPSNQPQHF TGCGCCAGCAGCCCCGGGACACCAAGCAATCAGCCCCAGCATTTT
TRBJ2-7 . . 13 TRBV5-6 CASSLVTEGEQYF TGTGCCAGCAGCCTGGTTACCGAGGGCGAGCAGTACTTC
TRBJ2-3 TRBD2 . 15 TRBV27 CASSPLRAGTDTQYF TGTGCCAGCAGCCCCCTGAGAGCGGGAACAGATACGCAGTATTTT
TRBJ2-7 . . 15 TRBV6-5 CASRAMSNLYYEQYF TGTGCCAGCAGAGCGATGTCCAACCTCTACTACGAGCAGTACTTC
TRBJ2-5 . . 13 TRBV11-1 CASLNAPGETQYF TGTGCCAGCCTTAACGCCCCGGGGGAGACCCAGTACTTC
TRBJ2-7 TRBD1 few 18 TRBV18 CASSPFPGGTGGSYEQYF TGTGCCAGCTCACCTTTCCCCGGCGGGACAGGGGGCTCCTACGAGCAGTACTTC
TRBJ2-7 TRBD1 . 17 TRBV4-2 CASSQTGQGLWAYEQYF TGTGCCAGCAGCCAAACCGGACAGGGCTTATGGGCCTACGAGCAGTACTTC
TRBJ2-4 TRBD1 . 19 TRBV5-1 CASSLNSGTGGNYGNIQYF TGCGCCAGCAGCTTGAACTCCGGGACAGGGGGTAATTACGGAAACATTCAGTACTTC
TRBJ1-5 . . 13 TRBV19 CATEGWENQPQHF TGTGCCACCGAGGGTTGGGAAAATCAGCCCCAGCATTTT
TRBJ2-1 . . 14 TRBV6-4 CASRPQSENYEQFF TGTGCCAGCAGACCTCAATCCGAGAACTATGAGCAGTTCTTC
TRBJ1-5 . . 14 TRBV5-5 CASSSHGVGQPQHF TGTGCCAGCAGCTCCCACGGAGTGGGTCAGCCCCAGCATTTT
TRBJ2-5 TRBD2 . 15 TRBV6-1 CASSRTSGGGETQYF TGTGCCAGCAGCCGGACTAGCGGGGGCGGGGAGACCCAGTACTTC